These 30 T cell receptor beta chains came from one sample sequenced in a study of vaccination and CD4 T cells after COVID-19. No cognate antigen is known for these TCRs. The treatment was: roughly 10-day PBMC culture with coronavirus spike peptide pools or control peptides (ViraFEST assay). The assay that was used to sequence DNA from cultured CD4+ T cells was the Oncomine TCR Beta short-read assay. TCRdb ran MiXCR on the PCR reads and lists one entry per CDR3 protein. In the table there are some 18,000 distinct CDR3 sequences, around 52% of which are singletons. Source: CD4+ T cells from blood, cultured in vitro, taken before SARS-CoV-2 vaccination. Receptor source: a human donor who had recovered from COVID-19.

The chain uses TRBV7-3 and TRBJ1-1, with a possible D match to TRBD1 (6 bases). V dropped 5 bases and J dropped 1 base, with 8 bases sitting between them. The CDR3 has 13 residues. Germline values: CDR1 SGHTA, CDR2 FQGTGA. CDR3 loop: CASSRDTNTEAFF. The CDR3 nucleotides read TGTGCCAGCAGCCGGGACACGAACACTGAAGCTTTCTTT.

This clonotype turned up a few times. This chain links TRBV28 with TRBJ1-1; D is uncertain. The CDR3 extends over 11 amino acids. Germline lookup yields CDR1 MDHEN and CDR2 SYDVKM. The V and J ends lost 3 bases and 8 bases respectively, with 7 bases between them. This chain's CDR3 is CASSFSREAFF. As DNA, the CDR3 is TGTGCCAGCAGTTTTAGCCGGGAAGCTTTCTTT.

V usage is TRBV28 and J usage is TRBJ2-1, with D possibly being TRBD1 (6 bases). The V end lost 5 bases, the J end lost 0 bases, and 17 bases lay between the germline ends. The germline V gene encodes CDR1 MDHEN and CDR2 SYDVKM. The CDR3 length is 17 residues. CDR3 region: CASSPTKTGSSYNEQFF. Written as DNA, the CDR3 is TGTGCCAGCAGTCCGACCAAAACAGGGAGCTCCTACAATGAGCAGTTCTTC.

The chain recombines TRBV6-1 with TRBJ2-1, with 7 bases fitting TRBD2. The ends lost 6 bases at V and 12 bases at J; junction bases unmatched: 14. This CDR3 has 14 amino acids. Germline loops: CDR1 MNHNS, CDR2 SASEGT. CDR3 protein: CASSPNRPGGGQFF. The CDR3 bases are TGTGCCAGCAGCCCGAATCGGCCGGGGGGTGGGCAGTTCTTC.

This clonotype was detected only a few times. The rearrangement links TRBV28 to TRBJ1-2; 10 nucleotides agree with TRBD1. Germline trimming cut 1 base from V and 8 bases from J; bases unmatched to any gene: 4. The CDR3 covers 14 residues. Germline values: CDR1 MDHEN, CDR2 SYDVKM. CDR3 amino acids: CASSLFGTGVGYTF. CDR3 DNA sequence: TGTGCCAGCAGTTTATTTGGGACAGGGGTCGGCTACACCTTC.

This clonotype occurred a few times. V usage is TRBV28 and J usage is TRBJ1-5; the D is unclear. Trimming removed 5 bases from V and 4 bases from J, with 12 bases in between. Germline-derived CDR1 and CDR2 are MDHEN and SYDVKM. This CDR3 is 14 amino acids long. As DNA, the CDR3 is TGTGCCAGCAGTCAGCAGGTCGGGAATCAGCCCCAGCATTTT. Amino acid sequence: CASSQQVGNQPQHF.

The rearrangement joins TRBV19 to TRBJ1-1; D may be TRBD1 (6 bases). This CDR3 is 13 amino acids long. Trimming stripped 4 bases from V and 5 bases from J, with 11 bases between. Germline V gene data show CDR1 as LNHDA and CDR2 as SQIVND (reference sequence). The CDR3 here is CASSKGGWTEAFF. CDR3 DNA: TGTGCCAGTAGTAAGGGGGGTTGGACTGAAGCTTTCTTT.

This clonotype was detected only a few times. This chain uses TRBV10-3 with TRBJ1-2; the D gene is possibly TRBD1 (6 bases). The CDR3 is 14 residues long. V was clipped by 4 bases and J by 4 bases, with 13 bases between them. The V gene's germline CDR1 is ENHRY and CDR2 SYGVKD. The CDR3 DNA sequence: TGTGCCATCAGTGGAGTAAACAGGGTCTATGGCTACACCTTC. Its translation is CAISGVNRVYGYTF.

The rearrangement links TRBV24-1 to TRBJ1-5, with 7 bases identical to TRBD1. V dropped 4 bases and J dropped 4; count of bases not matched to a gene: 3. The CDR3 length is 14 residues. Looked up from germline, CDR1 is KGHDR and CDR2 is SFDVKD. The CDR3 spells CATSDEQGNQPQHF. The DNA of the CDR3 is TGTGCCACCAGTGACGAACAGGGGAATCAGCCCCAGCATTTT.

The CDR3, as DNA: TGTGCCACCAGCAGAGGAGCGGGGGCCGGGACCGGGGAGCTGTTTTTT. Translation: CATSRGAGAGTGELFF. The gene calls are TRBV15 and TRBJ2-2, with 8 positions matching TRBD2. Germline CDR1 is LNHNV and CDR2 is YYDKDF (reference sequence). The CDR3 contains 16 residues. J was trimmed by 5 bases and V by 1 base; bases with no gene match: 6.

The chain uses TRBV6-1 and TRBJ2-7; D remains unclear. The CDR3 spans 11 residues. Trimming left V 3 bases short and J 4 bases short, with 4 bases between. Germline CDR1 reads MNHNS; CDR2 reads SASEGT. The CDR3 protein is CASSEPYEQYF. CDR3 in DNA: TGTGCCAGCAGTGAGCCGTACGAGCAGTACTTC.

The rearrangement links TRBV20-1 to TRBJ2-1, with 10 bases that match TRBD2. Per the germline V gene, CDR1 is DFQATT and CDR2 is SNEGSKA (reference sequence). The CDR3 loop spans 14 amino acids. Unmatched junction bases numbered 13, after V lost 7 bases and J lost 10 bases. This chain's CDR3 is CSGAGRVSGREQFF. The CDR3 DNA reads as TGCAGTGGCGCAGGGCGGGTTAGCGGGAGGGAGCAGTTCTTC.

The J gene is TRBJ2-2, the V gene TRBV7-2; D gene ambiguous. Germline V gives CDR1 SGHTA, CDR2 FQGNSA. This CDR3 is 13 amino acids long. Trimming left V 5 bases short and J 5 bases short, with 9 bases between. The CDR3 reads CASSLLRTGELFF. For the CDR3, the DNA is TGTGCCAGCAGCCTCCTGCGAACCGGGGAGCTGTTTTTT.

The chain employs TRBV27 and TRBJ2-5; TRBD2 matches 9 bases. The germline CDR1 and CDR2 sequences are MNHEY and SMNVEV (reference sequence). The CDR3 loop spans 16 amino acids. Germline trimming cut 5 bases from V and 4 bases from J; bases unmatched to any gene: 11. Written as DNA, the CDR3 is TGTGCCAGCAGTAGTCCCACATTACTAGCGGGAGAGACCCAGTACTTC. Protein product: CASSSPTLLAGETQYF.

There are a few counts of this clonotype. CDR3 residues: CASSQDGSWQPQHF. Written as DNA, the CDR3 is TGCGCCAGCAGCCAAGATGGGTCGTGGCAGCCCCAGCATTTT. The chain combines TRBV4-1 with TRBJ1-5; D is unresolved. Looked up from germline, CDR1 is MGHRA and CDR2 is YSYEKL. The CDR3 runs 14 residues. Trimming took off 0 bases at V and 7 bases at J, with 10 bases between the two ends.

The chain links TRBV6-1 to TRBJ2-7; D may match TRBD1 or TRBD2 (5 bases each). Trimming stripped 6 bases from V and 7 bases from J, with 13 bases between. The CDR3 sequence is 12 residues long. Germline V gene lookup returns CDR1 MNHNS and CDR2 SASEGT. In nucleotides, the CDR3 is TGTGCCAGCAGGAGGGGTCCCTGGGAGCAGTACTTC. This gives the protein CASRRGPWEQYF.

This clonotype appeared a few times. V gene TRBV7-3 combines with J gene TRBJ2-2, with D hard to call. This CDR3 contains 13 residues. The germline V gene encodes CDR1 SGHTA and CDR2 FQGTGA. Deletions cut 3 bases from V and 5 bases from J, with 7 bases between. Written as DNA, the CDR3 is TGTGCCAGCAGCTTTAGGGAAACCGGGGAGCTGTTTTTT. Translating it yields CASSFRETGELFF.

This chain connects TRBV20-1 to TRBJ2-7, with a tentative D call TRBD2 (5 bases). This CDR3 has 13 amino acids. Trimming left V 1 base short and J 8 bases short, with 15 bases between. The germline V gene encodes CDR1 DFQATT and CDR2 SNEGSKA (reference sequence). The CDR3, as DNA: TGCAGTGCTAGAGCCTCGGACTCCCCTAAGCAGTACTTC. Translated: CSARASDSPKQYF.

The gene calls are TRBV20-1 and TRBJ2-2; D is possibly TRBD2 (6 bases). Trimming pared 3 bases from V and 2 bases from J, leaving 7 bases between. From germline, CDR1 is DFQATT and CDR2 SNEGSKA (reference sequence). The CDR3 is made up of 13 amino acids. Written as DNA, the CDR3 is TGCAGTGCTAGGCGGGGAAACACCGGGGAGCTGTTTTTT. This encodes CSARRGNTGELFF.

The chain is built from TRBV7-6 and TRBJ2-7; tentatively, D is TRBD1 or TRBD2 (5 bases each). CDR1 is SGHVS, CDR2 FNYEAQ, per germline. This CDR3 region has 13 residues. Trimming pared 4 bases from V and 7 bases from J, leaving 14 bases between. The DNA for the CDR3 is TGTGCCAGCAGCTGGGACCTGGCTCGAGAGCAGTACTTC. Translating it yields CASSWDLAREQYF.

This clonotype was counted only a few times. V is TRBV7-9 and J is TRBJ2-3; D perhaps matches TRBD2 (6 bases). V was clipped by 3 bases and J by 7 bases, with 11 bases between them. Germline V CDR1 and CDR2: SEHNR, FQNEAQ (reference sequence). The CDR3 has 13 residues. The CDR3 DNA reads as TGTGCCAGCAGCTTGGGGGGACCATATACGCAGTATTTT. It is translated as CASSLGGPYTQYF.

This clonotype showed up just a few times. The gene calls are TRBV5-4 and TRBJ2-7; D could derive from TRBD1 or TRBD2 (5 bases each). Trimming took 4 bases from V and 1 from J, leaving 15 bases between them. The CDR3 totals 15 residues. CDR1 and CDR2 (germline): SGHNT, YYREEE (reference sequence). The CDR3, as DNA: TGTGCCAGCAGCCCAACTCGAGGGGAATCCTACGAGCAGTACTTC. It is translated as CASSPTRGESYEQYF.

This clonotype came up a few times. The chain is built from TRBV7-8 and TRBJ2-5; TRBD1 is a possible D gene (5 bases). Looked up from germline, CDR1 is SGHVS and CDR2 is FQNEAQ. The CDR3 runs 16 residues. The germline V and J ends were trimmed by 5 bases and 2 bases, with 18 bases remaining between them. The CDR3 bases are TGTGCCAGCAGCCTTTCTACCGGACAAATACAAGAGACCCAGTACTTC. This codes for CASSLSTGQIQETQYF.

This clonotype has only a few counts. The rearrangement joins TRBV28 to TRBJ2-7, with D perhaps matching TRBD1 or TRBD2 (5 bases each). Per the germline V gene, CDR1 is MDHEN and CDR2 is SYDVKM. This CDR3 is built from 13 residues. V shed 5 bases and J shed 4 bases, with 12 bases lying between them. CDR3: CASSPGRAYEQYF. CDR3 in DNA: TGTGCCAGCAGTCCAGGGAGAGCTTACGAGCAGTACTTC.

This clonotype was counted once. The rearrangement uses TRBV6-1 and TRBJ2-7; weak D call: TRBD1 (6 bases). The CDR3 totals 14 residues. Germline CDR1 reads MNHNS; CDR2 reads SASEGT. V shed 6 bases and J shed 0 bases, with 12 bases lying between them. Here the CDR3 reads CASRRQASSYEQYF. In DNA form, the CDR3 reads TGTGCCAGCAGGAGACAGGCTAGCTCCTACGAGCAGTACTTC.

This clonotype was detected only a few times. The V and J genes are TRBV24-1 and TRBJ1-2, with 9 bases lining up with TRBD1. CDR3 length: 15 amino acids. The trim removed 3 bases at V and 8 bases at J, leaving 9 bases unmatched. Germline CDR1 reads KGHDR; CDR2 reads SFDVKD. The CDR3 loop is CATSDPHRGQGGYTF. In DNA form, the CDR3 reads TGTGCCACCAGTGATCCCCACAGGGGGCAGGGGGGCTACACCTTC.

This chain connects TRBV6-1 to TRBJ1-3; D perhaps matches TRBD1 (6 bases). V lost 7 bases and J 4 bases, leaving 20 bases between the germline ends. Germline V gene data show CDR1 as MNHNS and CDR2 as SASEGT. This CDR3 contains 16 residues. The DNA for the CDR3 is TGTGCCAGCAAAGACCCCGGGGGCACGGGCGGAAACACCATATATTTT. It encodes CASKDPGGTGGNTIYF.

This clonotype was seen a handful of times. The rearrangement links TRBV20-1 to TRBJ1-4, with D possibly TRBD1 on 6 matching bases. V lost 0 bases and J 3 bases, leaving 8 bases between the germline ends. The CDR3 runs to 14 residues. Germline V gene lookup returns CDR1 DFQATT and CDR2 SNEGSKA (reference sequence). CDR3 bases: TGCAGTGCTAGAGATCCAGGGGCTAATGAAAAACTGTTTTTT. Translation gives CSARDPGANEKLFF.

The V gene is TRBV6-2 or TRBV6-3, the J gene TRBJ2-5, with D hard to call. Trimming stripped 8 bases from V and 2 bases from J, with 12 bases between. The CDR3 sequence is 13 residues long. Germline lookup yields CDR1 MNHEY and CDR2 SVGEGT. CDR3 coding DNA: TGTGCCAGCTCCTCCAGGCAGCAAGAGACCCAGTACTTC. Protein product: CASSSRQQETQYF.

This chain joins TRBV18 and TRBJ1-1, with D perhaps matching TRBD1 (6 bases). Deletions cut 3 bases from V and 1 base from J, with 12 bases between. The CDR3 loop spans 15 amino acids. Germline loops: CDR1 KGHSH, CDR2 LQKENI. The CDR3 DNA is TGTGCCAGCTCACCCGCGAAGGGACAGAACACTGAAGCTTTCTTT. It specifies CASSPAKGQNTEAFF.